This TCR beta chain was captured in a study of blood T cells in healthy people across ages. There are 15 residues in the CDR3. V was clipped by 1 base and J by 5 bases; unmatched bases: 8. Germline V gene lookup returns CDR1 KGHSH and CDR2 LQKENI. Combining a sample-barcoded 5' primer with a J-beta primer mix, a second PCR ran for roughly 6 to 12 cycles. In TCRdb, the 5' RACE reads were re-called with MiXCR into one record per CDR3 protein. The data contain some 690,000 distinct CDR3 sequences, 22% of them seen just once; the ten biggest clones take up 22%. The sample was blood. J is TRBJ2-7 and V is TRBV18, with TRBD1 matching 7 bases. The TCR sequence derives from a man between 70 and 80 years old in good health. The CDR3 spells CASSPQGAMPNEQYF. The CDR3 bases are TGTGCCAGCTCACCACAGGGGGCGATGCCCAACGAGCAGTACTTC.